This T cell receptor beta chain was identified during a study of identical twins listed by TCRdb under 2016. General notes on the study: The study deep-sequenced TCR alpha and beta repertoires from monozygotic twins, unrelated adults of various ages and cord blood to test whether fetal clonotypes persist. To rule out contamination, replicate twin experiments were performed at different times with different library preparation protocols. Overall study results and their limits: Invariant T cells such as MAIT and iNKT could partly confound zero-insertion analyses, although diverse VJ usage argued against such confounding for most clonotypes. Fewer insertions were carried by abundant cord blood beta clonotypes, a similar but weaker trend appeared in young adult naive repertoires, and no such trend appeared in memory repertoires. The excess sharing between twins in beta out-of-frame sequences was weaker because fewer shared sequences reduced the signal-to-noise ratio. In monozygotic twins, recombination models systematically underestimated out-of-frame TCR alpha sharing, but the models matched the sharing seen between unrelated individuals. Compared with coincidental sharing between unrelated individuals, an excess of low generation-probability sequences was observed among out-of-frame TCR alpha sequences shared between twins. Because the same donors could not be followed over many years, the conclusions relied on cross-sectional statistical analysis.

Compared with germline, V lacks 1 base and J lacks 4 bases; bases without a gene match: 5. Per the germline V gene, MNHEY is the CDR1 and SVGAGI is the CDR2. Including cysteine and phenylalanine, the CDR3 has 16 amino acids. CDR3 DNA is the only sequence kept; it has 48 bases, read in frame from the first base. Every donor was a healthy Caucasian. The twin cohort consisted of three pairs of female monozygotic twins, all aged about 18 to 30 years. Peripheral blood mononuclear cells were the source from which RNA for the TCR libraries was isolated. This clonotype showed up just a few times. Its antigen specificity is not known. One base away there is no much larger clone; base qualities are not given. Library prep was done by 5' RACE. Reads for this sample came from an Illumina HiSeq 2000. Template switching introduced a universal primer binding site; the final cDNA contained a unique molecular identifier, enabling accurate counting of TCR cDNA molecules. Specific primers in the conserved constant-segment region were used to synthesize first-strand cDNA for TCR alpha and beta chains. To control for contamination, every cDNA library carried two barcodes: a SMART-Mk sample barcode plus Illumina barcodes. TruSeq adapter sequences, together with Illumina sample barcodes, were added in two successive PCR steps. The TCR alpha and beta cDNA libraries were sequenced on the Illumina HiSeq platform using custom primers. The authors' pipeline ran thus. MiGEC processed the raw reads to extract unique molecular identifiers, while MiXCR was used to determine the CDR3 positions. For each individual, recombination models were inferred using an EM algorithm with the repgenHMM and IGoR tools. Shared clonotypes were analyzed with the tcR package in R, and sharing was normalized by the product of cloneset sizes. To study raw recombination free of thymic and clonal selection effects, out-of-frame nonproductive sequences were analyzed. TCRdb trimmed the raw reads at Q25, called clones with MiXCR and kept productive beta chains. Every CDR3 protein is listed once, alongside the most common genes and DNA of its rows. The V and J calls, along with clone size, are taken from TCRdb and not from the paper's own processing. Recorded for this sample are 550,000 to 700,000 distinct CDR3 sequences; less than 25% of them occurred a single time. About 4.3% of the sample lies in the top ten.

The same data also contributed to another study, on T cells expressing NK-cell markers. That second report states: Three sorted T-cell subsets (CD3+CD56+NKG2C+, CD3+CD56+NKG2C- and CD3+CD56-NKG2C+) from fewer than 10 donors had their TCR beta-chain repertoires profiled. Seven of the eight sequenced donors were HCMV-seropositive and one was HCMV-seronegative. In several experiments an anti-gammadeltaTCR antibody was added to restrict sorting to alphabetaTCR-expressing T cells. In a handful of donors, the dominant CD3+CD56+NKG2C+ clonotypes were among the top 10 CD8+ clonotypes and accounted for about 1.0-7.5% of CD8+ T cells. Those dominant clonotypes were again the most abundant among CD3+CD56-NKG2C+ cells in several donors, at roughly 28.3-65%. Whether the expanded NKG2C-expressing T cell clones were specific for HCMV antigens was left unclear. The study sequenced eight donors, all healthy volunteers chosen at random: three men and five women. HCMV serostatus was determined by detecting HCMV-specific IgG in serum with a commercial ELISA kit. Bulk peripheral blood T-cell repertoires were additionally sequenced from unsorted PBMC for over five donors. Reads were demultiplexed and grouped by UMI with MIGEC, and clonotypes were assembled and quantified with MiTCR. Only TCR cDNA sequences supported by at least two reads were kept to exclude erroneous sequences. Downstream repertoire analysis used the tcR package, and clonotypes were matched across fractions by CDR3 nucleotide sequence plus V segment. VDJmatch was used to annotate antigen specificity against VDJdb, with one amino acid substitution in CDR3 permitted.

Recombination joined TRBV6-5 with TRBJ2-1, and 9 bases in between align with TRBD2. Sequencing input: PBMCs. This TCR was recovered from a woman aged 18-29 years in good health. DNA sequence: TGTGCCAGCAGTTACTTTAGCGGGAGTGGATACAATGAGCAGTTCTTC. It codes for CASSYFSGSGYNEQFF.